The following is a TCR beta chain sequence with its context. The sample belongs to a study of blood T cell repertoires in COVID-19. Turning to the study itself: The United States, Italy and Spain supplied acute and convalescent COVID-19 samples. Sources were T cells, B-cell-depleted T cells, or PBMCs; the material itself was cDNA or gDNA.

As originally analysed: Reference gene primer amplification gave estimated nucleated cell counts. The protocol was immunoSEQ multiplex PCR, while the TCRdb copy is restricted to in-frame clones and leaves out a portion. V, J and clone size are taken as reported in that table, and D and trimming were inferred from the DNA itself. The top ten hold 5.5% to 7.5% of the sample, which has 200,000 to 300,000 clones, around nine tenths seen once. The sample comprised peripheral blood. This clonotype was sampled from a woman aged 70 to 79 with active or convalescent COVID-19.

The CDR3 DNA reads TGTGCCAGCAGCCCGTTTGAAACGGGCTACGAGCAGTACTTC. Residues: CASSPFETGYEQYF. The V call is TRBV6-5, the J call TRBJ2-7; no clear D gene. The ends were cut back, 6 bases at V and 3 bases at J, with 15 bases in the middle. Germline CDR1 MNHEY, CDR2 SVGAGI. The CDR3 sequence is 14 residues long.